This is a list of T cell receptor beta chains from one sample in a study of blood T cells in healthy people across ages. TCRdb re-derived calls from the 5' RACE reads in MiXCR, one entry per CDR3 protein. The data show roughly 1,800,000 distinct CDR3 sequences, less than 50% seen once. Sequenced sample: blood. The origin of the receptors is a woman in her forties in good health. The CDR3 runs from the conserved cysteine through the conserved F or W. Each record gives: D gene, V gene, J gene, CDR3 protein. A D gene is named only where the DNA matches it firmly.

>NA|TRBV4-2|TRBJ1-1
CASSQVVGGAGTEAFF
>TRBD2|TRBV5-1|TRBJ2-1
CASSLWASGQNNEQFF
>NA|TRBV28|TRBJ2-1
CASGEKASYNEQFF
>TRBD2|TRBV20-1|TRBJ2-3
CSATLGTSGYTDTQYF
>TRBD2|TRBV9|TRBJ2-5
CASSVEAGDRETQYF
>TRBD1|TRBV12-3/TRBV12-4|TRBJ1-2
CASSLTRGPVDYGYTF
>TRBD1|TRBV20-1|TRBJ2-2
CSAPDRAGPGELFF
>NA|TRBV5-1|TRBJ1-2
CASSPRDRSEVHGYTF
>NA|TRBV7-9|TRBJ2-1
CASSPPAVSYNEQFF
>NA|TRBV12-3/TRBV12-4|TRBJ2-1
CASSLLRADNEQFF
>NA|TRBV13|TRBJ1-6
CASTIRGAGDSPLHF
>NA|TRBV20-1|TRBJ1-2
CSARDAQKNYGYTF
>NA|TRBV20-1|TRBJ2-1
CSARDPLGGYYNEQFF
>NA|TRBV9|TRBJ2-3
CASSVASLGPDTQYF
>NA|TRBV7-8|TRBJ2-1
CASTSGGGRSSYNEQFF